The clone carrying this T cell receptor (beta chain) was recorded a few times. The data were taken from a study of T-cell memory formation after mild COVID-19. The CDR3 length is 14 residues. The ends lost 6 bases at V and 1 base at J; junction bases unmatched: 6. The germline V gene has CDR1 SEHNR and CDR2 FQNEAQ (reference sequence). A 5'RACE reaction primed in the constant segment made cDNA libraries of TCR alpha and TCR beta, and these carried sample barcodes and UMIs. In TCRdb, the 5' RACE reads were re-called with MiXCR into one record per CDR3 protein. The sample has a few hundred thousand distinct CDR3 sequences, about 21% seen once.

The sample taken for sequencing was PBMCs or a T cell subset sorted from them (not recorded which). The V and J genes are TRBV7-9 and TRBJ2-7; 7 bases fit TRBD2. This receptor was taken from an adult woman who had mild COVID-19 (a few samples of this study predate the infection). Cell type and time point are not known. The DNA for the CDR3 is TGTGCCAGCAGATCGGACGGGGGGTCCTACGAGCAGTACTTC. It codes for CASRSDGGSYEQYF.